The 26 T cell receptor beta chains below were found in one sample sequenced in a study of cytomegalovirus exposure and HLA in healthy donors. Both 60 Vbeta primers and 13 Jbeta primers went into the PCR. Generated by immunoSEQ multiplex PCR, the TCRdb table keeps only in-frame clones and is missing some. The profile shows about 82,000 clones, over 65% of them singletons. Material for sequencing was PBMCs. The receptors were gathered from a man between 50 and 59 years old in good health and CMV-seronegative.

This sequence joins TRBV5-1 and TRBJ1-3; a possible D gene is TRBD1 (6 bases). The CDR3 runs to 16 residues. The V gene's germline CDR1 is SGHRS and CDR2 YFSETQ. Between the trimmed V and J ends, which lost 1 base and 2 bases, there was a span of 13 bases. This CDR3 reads CASSLQDSAAGNTIYF. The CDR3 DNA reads TGCGCCAGCAGCTTGCAGGACAGTGCGGCTGGAAACACCATATATTTT.

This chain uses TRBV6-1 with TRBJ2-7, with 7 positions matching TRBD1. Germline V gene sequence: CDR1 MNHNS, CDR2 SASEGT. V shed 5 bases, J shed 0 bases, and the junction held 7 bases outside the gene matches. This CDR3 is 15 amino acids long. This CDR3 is CASSSGTASSYEQYF. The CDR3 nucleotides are TGTGCCAGCAGTTCAGGGACAGCGAGCTCCTACGAGCAGTACTTC.

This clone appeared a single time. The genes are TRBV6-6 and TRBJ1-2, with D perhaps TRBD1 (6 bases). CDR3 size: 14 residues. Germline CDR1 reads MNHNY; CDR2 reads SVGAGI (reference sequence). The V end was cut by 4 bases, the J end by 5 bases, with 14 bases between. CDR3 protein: CASSSQGFGYGYTF. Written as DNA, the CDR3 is TGTGCCAGCAGTTCACAGGGTTTCGGGTATGGCTACACCTTC.

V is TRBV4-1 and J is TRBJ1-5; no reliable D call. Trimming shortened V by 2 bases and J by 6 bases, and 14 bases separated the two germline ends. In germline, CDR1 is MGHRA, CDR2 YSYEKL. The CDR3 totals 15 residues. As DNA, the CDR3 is TGCGCCAGCAGCCAAAGGGAGGGAACCAGTCAGCCCCAGCATTTT. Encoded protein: CASSQREGTSQPQHF.

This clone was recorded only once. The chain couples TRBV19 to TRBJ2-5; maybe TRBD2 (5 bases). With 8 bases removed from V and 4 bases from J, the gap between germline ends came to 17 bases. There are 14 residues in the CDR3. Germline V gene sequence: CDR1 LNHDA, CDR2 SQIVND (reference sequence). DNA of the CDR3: TGTGCCAGTCGTAGACCAGAAAGCGGAGAGACCCAGTACTTC. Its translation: CASRRPESGETQYF.

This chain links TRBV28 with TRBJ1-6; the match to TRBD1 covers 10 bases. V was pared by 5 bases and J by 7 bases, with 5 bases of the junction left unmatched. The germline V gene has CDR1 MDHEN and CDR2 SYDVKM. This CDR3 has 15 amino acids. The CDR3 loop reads CASSGADRGNSPLHF. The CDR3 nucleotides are TGTGCCAGCAGTGGGGCGGACAGGGGGAATTCACCCCTCCACTTT.

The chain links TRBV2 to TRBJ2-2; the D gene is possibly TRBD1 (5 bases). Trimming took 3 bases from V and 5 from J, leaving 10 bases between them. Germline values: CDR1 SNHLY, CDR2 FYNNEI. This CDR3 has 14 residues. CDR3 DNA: TGTGCCAGCAGTGACCAGGGTCGGACCGGGGAGCTGTTTTTT. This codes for CASSDQGRTGELFF. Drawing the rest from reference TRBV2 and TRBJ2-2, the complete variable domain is EPEVTQTPSHQVTQMGQEVILRCVPISNHLYFYWYRQILGQKVEFLVSFYNNEISEKSEIFDDQFSVERPDGSNFTLKIRSTKLEDSAMYFCASSDQGRTGELFFGEGSRLTVL.

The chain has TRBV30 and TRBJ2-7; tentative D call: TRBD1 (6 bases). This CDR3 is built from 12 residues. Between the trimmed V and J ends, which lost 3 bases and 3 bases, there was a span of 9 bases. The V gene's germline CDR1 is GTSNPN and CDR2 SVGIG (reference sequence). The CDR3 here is CAWRGQSYEQYF. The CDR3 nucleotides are TGTGCCTGGAGAGGACAGAGCTACGAGCAGTACTTC.

The CDR3 DNA reads TGTGCCAGCAGGGAGACAGGGTATAGCAATCAGCCCCAGCATTTT. It is translated as CASRETGYSNQPQHF. This chain links TRBV6-1 with TRBJ1-5; 7 bases align to TRBD1. V lost 6 bases, J lost 0 bases, and 5 bases stayed unmatched. The V gene's germline CDR1 is MNHNS and CDR2 SASEGT. CDR3 length: 15 residues.

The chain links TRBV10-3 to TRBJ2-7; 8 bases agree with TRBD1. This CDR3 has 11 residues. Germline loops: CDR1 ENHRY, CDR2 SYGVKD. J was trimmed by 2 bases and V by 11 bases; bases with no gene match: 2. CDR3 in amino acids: CAAQGAYEQYF. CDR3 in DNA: TGTGCCGCACAGGGGGCCTACGAGCAGTACTTC.

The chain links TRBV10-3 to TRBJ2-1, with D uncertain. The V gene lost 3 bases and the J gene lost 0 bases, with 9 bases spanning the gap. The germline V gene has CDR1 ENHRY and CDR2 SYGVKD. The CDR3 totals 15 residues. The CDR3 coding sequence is TGTGCCATCAGTGAAGAGTCTGTCTCCTACAATGAGCAGTTCTTC. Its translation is CAISEESVSYNEQFF.

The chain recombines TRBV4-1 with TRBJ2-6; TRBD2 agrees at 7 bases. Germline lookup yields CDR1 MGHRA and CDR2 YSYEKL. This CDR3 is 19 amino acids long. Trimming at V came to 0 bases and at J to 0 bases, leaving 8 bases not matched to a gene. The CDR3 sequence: CASSQDRDYISSGANVLTF. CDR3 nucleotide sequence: TGCGCCAGCAGCCAAGATCGGGACTACATCAGCTCTGGGGCCAACGTCCTGACTTTC.

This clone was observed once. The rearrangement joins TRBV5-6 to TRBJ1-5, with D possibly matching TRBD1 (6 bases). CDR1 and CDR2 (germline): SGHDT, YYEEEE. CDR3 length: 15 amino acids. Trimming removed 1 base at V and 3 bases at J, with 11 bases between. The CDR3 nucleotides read TGTGCCAGCAGCTTGAGGACAGTTTCCAATCAGCCCCAGCATTTT. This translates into CASSLRTVSNQPQHF.

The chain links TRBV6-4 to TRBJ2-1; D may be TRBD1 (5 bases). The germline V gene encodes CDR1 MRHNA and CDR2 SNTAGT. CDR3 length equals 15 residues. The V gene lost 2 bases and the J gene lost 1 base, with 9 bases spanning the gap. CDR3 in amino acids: CASSDGAGSYNEQFF. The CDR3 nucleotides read TGTGCCAGCAGTGACGGGGCAGGGTCCTACAATGAGCAGTTCTTC.

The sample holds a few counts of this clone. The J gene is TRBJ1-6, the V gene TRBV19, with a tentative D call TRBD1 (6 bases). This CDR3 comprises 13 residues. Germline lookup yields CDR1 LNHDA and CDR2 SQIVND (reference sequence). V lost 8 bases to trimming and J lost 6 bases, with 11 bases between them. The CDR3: CASADRINSPLHF. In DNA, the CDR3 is TGTGCCAGTGCAGACAGGATTAATTCACCCCTCCACTTT.

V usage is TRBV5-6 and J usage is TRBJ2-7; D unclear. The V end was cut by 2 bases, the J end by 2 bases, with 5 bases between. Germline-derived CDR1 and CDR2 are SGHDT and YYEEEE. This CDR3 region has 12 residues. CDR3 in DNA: TGTGCCAGCAGCTTATCGGCCTACGAGCAGTACTTC. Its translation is CASSLSAYEQYF.

The CDR3 coding sequence is TGTGCCAGCAGTGAATCAGGCCCCTATGGCTACACCTTC. Protein sequence: CASSESGPYGYTF. This chain connects TRBV6-1 to TRBJ1-2, with no clear D. This CDR3 is built from 13 residues. Trimming took 2 bases from V and 4 from J, leaving 8 bases between them. Germline values: CDR1 MNHNS, CDR2 SASEGT.

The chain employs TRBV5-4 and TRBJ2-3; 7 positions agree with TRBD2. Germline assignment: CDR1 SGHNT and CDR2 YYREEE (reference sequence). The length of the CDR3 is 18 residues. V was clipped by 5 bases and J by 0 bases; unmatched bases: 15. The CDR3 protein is CASSFGRGLAASTDTQYF. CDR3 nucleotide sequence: TGTGCCAGCAGTTTTGGAAGGGGTCTAGCGGCCAGCACAGATACGCAGTATTTT.

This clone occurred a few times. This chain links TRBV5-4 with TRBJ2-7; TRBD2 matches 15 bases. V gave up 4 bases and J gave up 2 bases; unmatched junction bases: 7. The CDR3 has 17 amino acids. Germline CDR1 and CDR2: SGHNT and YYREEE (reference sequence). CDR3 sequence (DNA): TGTGCCAGCAGCAGACCAGGGACTAGCGGGGGGACCTACGAGCAGTACTTC. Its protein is CASSRPGTSGGTYEQYF.

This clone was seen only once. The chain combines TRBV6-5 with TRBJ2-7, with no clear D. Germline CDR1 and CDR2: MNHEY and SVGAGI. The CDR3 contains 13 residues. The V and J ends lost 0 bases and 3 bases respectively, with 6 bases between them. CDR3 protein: CASSYSASYEQYF. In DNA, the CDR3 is TGTGCCAGCAGTTACTCGGCCAGCTACGAGCAGTACTTC.

The CDR3 region has the DNA TGTGCCAGCAGCCTGGGACAGGGCCCTGAAAAACTGTTTTTT. It is translated as CASSLGQGPEKLFF. The rearrangement joins TRBV7-9 to TRBJ1-4; 9 bases align to TRBD1. With 5 bases clipped from V and 7 bases from J, the junction kept 5 bases outside the gene matches. The CDR3 contains 14 residues. The germline V gene encodes CDR1 SEHNR and CDR2 FQNEAQ (reference sequence).

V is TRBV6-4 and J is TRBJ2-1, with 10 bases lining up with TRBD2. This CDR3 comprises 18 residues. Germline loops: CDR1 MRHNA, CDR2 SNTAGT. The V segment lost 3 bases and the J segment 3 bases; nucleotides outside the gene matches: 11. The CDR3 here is CASSEGRLAGDGYNEQFF. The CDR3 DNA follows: TGTGCCAGCAGTGAAGGGAGGCTAGCGGGGGACGGCTACAATGAGCAGTTCTTC.

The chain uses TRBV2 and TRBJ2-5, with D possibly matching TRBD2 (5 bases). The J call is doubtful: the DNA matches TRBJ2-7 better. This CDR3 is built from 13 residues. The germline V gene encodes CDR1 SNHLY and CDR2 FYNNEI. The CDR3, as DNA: TGTGCCAGCAGTCAAGACTACTCCTACGAGCAGTACTTC. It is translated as CASSQDYSYEQYF.

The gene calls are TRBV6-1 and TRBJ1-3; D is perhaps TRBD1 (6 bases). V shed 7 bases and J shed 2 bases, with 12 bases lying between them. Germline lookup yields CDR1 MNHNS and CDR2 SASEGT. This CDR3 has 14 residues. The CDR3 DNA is TGTGCCAGCACCGAAGGGACAACTGGAAACACCATATATTTT. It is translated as CASTEGTTGNTIYF.

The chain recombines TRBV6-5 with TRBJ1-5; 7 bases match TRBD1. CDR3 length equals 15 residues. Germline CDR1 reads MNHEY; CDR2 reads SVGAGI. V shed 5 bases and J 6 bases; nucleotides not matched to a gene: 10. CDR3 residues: CASSNYRGEGQPQHF. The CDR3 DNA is TGTGCCAGCAGTAATTACAGGGGCGAGGGTCAGCCCCAGCATTTT.

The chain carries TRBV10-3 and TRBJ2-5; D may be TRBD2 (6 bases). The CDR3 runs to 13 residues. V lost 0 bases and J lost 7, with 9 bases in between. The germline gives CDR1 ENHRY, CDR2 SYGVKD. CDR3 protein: CAISESRRGTQYF. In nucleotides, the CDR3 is TGTGCCATCAGTGAGTCTCGGAGGGGGACCCAGTACTTC.